This T cell receptor beta chain stems from a study of blood T cell repertoires in COVID-19. Produced via immunoSEQ multiplex PCR; TCRdb's table is partial and in-frame only. Counted here are roughly 280,000 clones, approximately 90% occurring once; the ten biggest clones make up roughly 2.2%. The V gene's germline CDR1 is LNHDA and CDR2 SQIVND (reference sequence). CDR3 length: 14 residues. V gave up 6 bases and J gave up 3 bases; unmatched junction bases: 6. Only one count was recorded for this clone. Material for sequencing was peripheral blood. The source of this sequence is a woman between 50 and 59 years old who had recovered from COVID-19. The chain recombines TRBV19 with TRBJ2-3, with 7 bases aligning to TRBD2. CDR3 residues: CASSPGLGTDTQYF. CDR3 bases: TGTGCCAGTAGCCCAGGACTAGGGACAGATACGCAGTATTTT.